The next 6 T cell receptor beta chains were all read from a single sample in a study of T cell changes during pregnancy in multiple sclerosis. Method: immunoSEQ multiplex PCR; TCRdb's copy keeps in-frame clones and lacks some. This table holds some 100,000 clones, approximately 92% found once. The sample here was peripheral blood, taken after pregnancy. These receptors came from a female donor with multiple sclerosis, enrolled in a pregnancy study.

The chain combines TRBV5-1 with TRBJ2-7, with D tentatively TRBD1 (6 bases). Germline CDR1 SGHRS, CDR2 YFSETQ. V shed 0 bases and J shed 0 bases, with 7 bases lying between them. The CDR3 runs to 14 residues. The CDR3 DNA is TGCGCCAGCAGCTTGGGGACAGCCTCCTACGAGCAGTACTTC. It encodes CASSLGTASYEQYF.

This chain joins TRBV18 and TRBJ1-1; D uncertain. The V and J ends lost 0 bases and 1 base respectively, with 12 bases between them. Germline V gene lookup returns CDR1 KGHSH and CDR2 LQKENI. CDR3 size: 16 residues. The CDR3 DNA reads TGTGCCAGCTCACCACCGCGTCGGGGAGAGAACACTGAAGCTTTCTTT. The encoded protein is CASSPPRRGENTEAFF.

The CDR3 region is CASSFQENTEAFF. The CDR3, as DNA: TGTGCCAGCAGCTTTCAGGAGAACACTGAAGCTTTCTTT. The V gene is TRBV11-3, the J gene TRBJ1-1; D unresolved. CDR1 and CDR2 (germline): SGHNT, YENEEA. This CDR3 has 13 residues. V was shortened by 3 bases and J by 1 base, with 6 bases between the two germline ends.

The rearrangement uses TRBV2 and TRBJ1-5; TRBD1 matches at 9 bases. Trimming cost V 5 bases and J 5 bases; bases outside gene matches: 7. There are 15 residues in the CDR3. Germline values: CDR1 SNHLY, CDR2 FYNNEI. This CDR3 is CASSRDRVADQPQHF. The DNA of the CDR3 is TGTGCCAGCAGTCGGGACAGGGTAGCCGATCAGCCCCAGCATTTT.

The chain combines TRBV4-1 with TRBJ2-6, with 8 bases lining up with TRBD2. Germline V gene data show CDR1 as MGHRA and CDR2 as YSYEKL. V shed 0 bases and J 3 bases; nucleotides not matched to a gene: 7. There are 18 residues in the CDR3. CDR3 sequence: CASSQDRGGRGGANVLTF. The DNA for the CDR3 is TGCGCCAGCAGCCAAGATCGCGGGGGGCGGGGTGGGGCCAACGTCCTGACTTTC.

The chain carries TRBV7-9 and TRBJ2-7; 8 nucleotides line up with TRBD1. The junction had 6 bases not matched to a gene; V was cut back by 5 bases and J by 3 bases. Germline V gene sequence: CDR1 SEHNR, CDR2 FQNEAQ (reference sequence). The CDR3 runs to 14 residues. The CDR3 coding sequence is TGTGCCAGCAGCCCCGGACAGGGACACTACGAGCAGTACTTC. Translating gives CASSPGQGHYEQYF.